This T cell receptor beta chain was retrieved from a study of CD4 T cells in relation to SARS-CoV-2 and coronaviruses. Study-level information: TCR beta CDR3s were sequenced after roughly 10-day antigen culture of PBMCs. The negative reference was HIV-1 Nef peptide pool or peptide-free culture. Crossreactive spike epitopes shared across donors were mapped to their HLA restriction.

Regarding this clone: Its antigen remains unknown.

Trimming pared 3 bases from V and 3 bases from J, leaving 13 bases between. The CDR3 sequence is 15 residues long. Looked up from germline, CDR1 is KGHSH and CDR2 is LQKENI. Assay used: immunoSEQ multiplex PCR; TCRdb lists only in-frame clones, some missing. The sample includes approximately 18,000 clones, 60% to 85% seen only once; the top ten take roughly 29%. The unexposed donors gave CD4+ T cells in about 2011-2018, prior to COVID-19. Isolation of CD4+ T cells took place after about eleven days in culture. Study-wide results and limits: The cross-reactivity analysis covered only spike protein, not other viral proteins.

Sample: CD4+ T cells from PBMCs, cultured in vitro. The chain couples TRBV18 to TRBJ2-3; D is perhaps TRBD1 (6 bases). The sequence came from a human donor in good health. In DNA form, the CDR3 reads TGTGCCAGCTCACCTGTGGGACATAGTACAGATACGCAGTATTTT. Its translation is CASSPVGHSTDTQYF.